The clone carrying this T cell receptor (beta chain) was seen more than once but under ten times. TCRdb fed the reads into MiXCR, producing one record per CDR3 protein. The sample includes 80,000 to 100,000 distinct CDR3 sequences, 25% to 40% of them seen just once. The data are from a study of type 1 regulatory T cells. The wider study: This in vitro CD4 product, T-allo10, is enriched for Tr1 cells and alloantigen-specific.

Germline V lookup: CDR1 SGHTA, CDR2 FQGNSA. This CDR3 contains 14 residues. V was shortened by 3 bases and J by 1 base, with 8 bases between the two germline ends. The sequencing sample was made of CD4+ T cells, either the whole sample or a sorted fraction (not recorded which). This TCR derives from a human donor in good health. The J gene is TRBJ2-3, the V gene TRBV7-2; D may match TRBD1 or TRBD2 (5 bases each). The CDR3 nucleotides are TGTGCCAGCAGCTTGGGACCCGGCACAGATACGCAGTATTTT. Protein: CASSLGPGTDTQYF. The variable domain in full, completed from reference TRBV7-2 and TRBJ2-3, reads GAGVSQSPSNKVTEKGKDVELRCDPISGHTALYWYRQSLGQGLEFLIYFQGNSAPDKSGLPSDRFSAERTGGSVSTLTIQRTQQEDSAVYLCASSLGPGTDTQYFGPGTRLTVL.